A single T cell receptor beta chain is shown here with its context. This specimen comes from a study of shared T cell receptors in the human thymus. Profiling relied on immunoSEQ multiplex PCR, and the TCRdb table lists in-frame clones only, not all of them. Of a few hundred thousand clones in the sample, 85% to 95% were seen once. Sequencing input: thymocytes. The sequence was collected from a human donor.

This CDR3 is CASSHNKASSSYNEQFF. Here the CDR3 DNA reads TGTGCCAGCAGCCACAACAAAGCGTCGAGCTCCTACAATGAGCAGTTCTTC. This chain joins TRBV5-4 and TRBJ2-1; no firm D call. V shed 4 bases and J shed 0 bases, with 17 bases lying between them. The CDR3 is 17 amino acids. Germline V CDR1 and CDR2: SGHNT, YYREEE (reference sequence).